This T cell receptor beta chain is from a study of early stage breast cancer tumors. Study as a whole: About 70% of the 16 invasive tumors were ER+, PR+ and HER2-.

Sequencing was performed with immunoSEQ multiplex PCR; in TCRdb, only in-frame clones are kept and a portion is missing. The profile shows about 72,000 clones, around four fifths of them singletons. Broader study findings: Blood repertoires resembled normal breast more than tumor. Chain pairing and CD4, CD8 or FOXP3 expression were not captured. Enriched TCRB sequences shared across patients were mostly commonly generated sequences.

Points on this clone: Its antigen is as yet unknown.

This CDR3 spans 17 amino acids. Trimming at V came to 1 base and at J to 7 bases, leaving 10 bases not matched to a gene. Germline lookup yields CDR1 SGHTA and CDR2 FQGNSA. Sequencing input: blood. The V and J genes are TRBV7-2 and TRBJ2-1; 10 bases align to TRBD2. This receptor was obtained from a person aged 55-75 years with breast cancer. The CDR3 loop is CASSLEKLAGGWNEQFF. The CDR3 nucleotides are TGTGCCAGCAGCTTAGAAAAGTTAGCGGGGGGATGGAATGAGCAGTTCTTC.